This record looks at one T cell receptor beta chain sequence and its context. The data were taken from a study of T cell clones after liver transplantation. TCRdb's table, derived via immunoSEQ multiplex PCR, lists solely in-frame clones and lacks some. The table has 70,000 to 80,000 clones, more than 90% seen once; the top ten hold roughly 2.7%. The CDR3 has 18 amino acids. Per the germline V gene, CDR1 is SGHTA and CDR2 is FQGNSA. V was pared by 5 bases and J by 0 bases, with 13 bases of the junction left unmatched. This receptor was identified in a human donor who received a liver transplant. The sequenced sample was CD4+ T cells from blood, obtained before liver transplant. V gene TRBV7-2 combines with J gene TRBJ2-3; 8 nucleotides agree with TRBD1. CDR3 sequence (DNA): TGTGCCAGCAGCCCCAAACGGACAGGGCGTGGGAGCACAGATACGCAGTATTTT. Its translation is CASSPKRTGRGSTDTQYF.